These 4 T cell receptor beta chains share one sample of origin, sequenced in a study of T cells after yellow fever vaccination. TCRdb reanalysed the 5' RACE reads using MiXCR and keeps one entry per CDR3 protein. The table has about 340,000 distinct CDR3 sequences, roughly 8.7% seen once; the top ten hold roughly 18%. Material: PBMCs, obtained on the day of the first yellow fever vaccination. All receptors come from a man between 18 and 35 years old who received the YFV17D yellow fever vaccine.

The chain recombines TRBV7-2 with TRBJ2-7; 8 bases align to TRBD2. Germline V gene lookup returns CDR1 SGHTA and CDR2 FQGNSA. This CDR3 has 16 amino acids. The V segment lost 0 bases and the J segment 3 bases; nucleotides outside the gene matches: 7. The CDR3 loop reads CASSLALGTSSYEQYF. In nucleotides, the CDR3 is TGTGCCAGCAGCTTAGCTTTGGGGACTAGTAGCTACGAGCAGTACTTC.

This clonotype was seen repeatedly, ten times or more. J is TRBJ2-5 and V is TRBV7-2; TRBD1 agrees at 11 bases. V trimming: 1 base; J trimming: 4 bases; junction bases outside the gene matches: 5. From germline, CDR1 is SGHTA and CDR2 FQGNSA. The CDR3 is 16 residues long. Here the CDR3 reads CASSLGRTGGGETQYF. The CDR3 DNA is TGTGCCAGCAGCTTAGGAAGGACAGGGGGCGGAGAGACCCAGTACTTC.

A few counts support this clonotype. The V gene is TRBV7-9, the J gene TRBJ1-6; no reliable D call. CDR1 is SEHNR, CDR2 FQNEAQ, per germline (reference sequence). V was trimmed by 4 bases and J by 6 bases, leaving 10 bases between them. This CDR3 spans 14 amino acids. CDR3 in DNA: TGTGCCAGCAGCTGGACGGACCCTAATTCACCCCTCCACTTT. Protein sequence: CASSWTDPNSPLHF. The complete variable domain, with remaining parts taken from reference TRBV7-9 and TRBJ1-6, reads DTGVSQNPRHKITKRGQNVTFRCDPISEHNRLYWYRQTLGQGPEFLTYFQNEAQLEKSRLLSDRFSAERPKGSFSTLEIQRTEQGDSAMYLCASSWTDPNSPLHFGNGTRLTVT.

CDR3 residues: CSARHSGQGGQPQHF. The CDR3 DNA sequence: TGCAGTGCTAGACACTCAGGACAGGGGGGTCAGCCCCAGCATTTT. The V and J genes are TRBV20-1 and TRBJ1-5; TRBD1 matches 10 bases. The CDR3 consists of 15 residues. From germline, CDR1 is DFQATT and CDR2 SNEGSKA (reference sequence). V shed 2 bases and J 6 bases; nucleotides not matched to a gene: 7.